This passage covers 13 T cell receptor beta chains from one sample sequenced in a study of metastatic and nonmetastatic thyroid tumors. All patients reached thyroid surgery having received no treatment beforehand. TCRdb recomputed clones from the PCR reads via MiXCR. In the table there are under 8,500 clones, roughly 18% of which are singletons. The sample taken for sequencing was adjacent normal tissue. The receptor set was obtained from a male donor with papillary thyroid cancer or a benign thyroid nodule (not recorded which). Some clones in this sample may be carry-over from other donors' samples.

The chain is built from TRBV7-3 and TRBJ1-1, with 7 bases that match TRBD1. Germline CDR1 SGHTA, CDR2 FQGTGA. V lost 4 bases and J lost 0; bases outside the gene matches: 2. The CDR3 totals 14 residues. The CDR3 bases are TGTGCCAGCAGCTCGACAGGGTTGAACACTGAAGCTTTCTTT. This gives the protein CASSSTGLNTEAFF.

CDR3 residues: CASTGTSGQETQYF. CDR3 in DNA: TGTGCCAGCACTGGGACTAGCGGACAAGAGACCCAGTACTTC. This chain links TRBV28 with TRBJ2-5, with 11 bases fitting TRBD2. CDR1 is MDHEN, CDR2 SYDVKM, per germline. The CDR3 consists of 14 residues. V was pared by 7 bases and J by 2 bases, with 3 bases of the junction left unmatched.

By its share, this clone is medium-sized. This chain joins TRBV30 and TRBJ1-2; TRBD1 aligns across 9 bases. CDR3 length equals 13 residues. V dropped 4 bases and J dropped 6; count of bases not matched to a gene: 6. CDR1 and CDR2 (germline): GTSNPN, SVGIG (reference sequence). The CDR3 loop is CAWNPGQGHGYTF. The CDR3 DNA reads TGTGCCTGGAACCCGGGACAGGGACATGGCTACACCTTC.

This clone has just a few counts. In DNA, the CDR3 is TGTGCCAGCAGCAAGGGCATTAGCAATCAGCCCCAGCATTTT. It is translated as CASSKGISNQPQHF. The chain recombines TRBV6-1 with TRBJ1-5; the D is unclear. The germline CDR1 and CDR2 sequences are MNHNS and SASEGT. CDR3 length equals 14 residues. V was shortened by 6 bases and J by 0 bases, with 9 bases between the two germline ends.

The chain combines TRBV6-1 with TRBJ1-2, with a possible D match to TRBD1 (5 bases). This CDR3 has 13 amino acids. Germline lookup yields CDR1 MNHNS and CDR2 SASEGT. V lost 2 bases and J 5 bases, leaving 9 bases between the germline ends. DNA of the CDR3: TGTGCCAGCAGTGAAATCGGGGCATATGGCTACACCTTC. Its protein is CASSEIGAYGYTF.

The rearrangement joins TRBV6-1 to TRBJ2-5; D tentatively fits TRBD1 or TRBD2 (6 bases each). This CDR3 region has 13 residues. The V gene's germline CDR1 is MNHNS and CDR2 SASEGT. V gave up 3 bases and J gave up 7 bases, with 12 bases separating them. The CDR3 nucleotides are TGTGCCAGCAGTGATAGGGGGGTTGTGACCCAGTACTTC. Amino acids: CASSDRGVVTQYF.

This sequence joins TRBV27 and TRBJ2-7; D may be TRBD2 (5 bases). The CDR3 is 16 residues long. Trimming took 6 bases from V and 0 from J, leaving 18 bases between them. Germline V gene sequence: CDR1 MNHEY, CDR2 SMNVEV (reference sequence). For the CDR3, the DNA is TGTGCCAGCAGCCTCCCCCCCCAAGGGAGCTCCTACGAGCAGTACGTC. As protein: CASSLPPQGSSYEQYV.

This clone was observed a few times. The chain employs TRBV20-1 and TRBJ2-7, with unresolved D. The CDR3 consists of 12 residues. With 8 bases removed from V and 2 bases from J, the gap between germline ends came to 13 bases. The germline CDR1 and CDR2 sequences are DFQATT and SNEGSKA (reference sequence). The CDR3 region has the DNA TGCAGTTCTACCTTAAATCCCTACGAGCAGTACTTC. Its translation: CSSTLNPYEQYF.

This clone was detected many times. The chain employs TRBV20-1 and TRBJ2-3; 10 bases align to TRBD2. Germline assignment: CDR1 DFQATT and CDR2 SNEGSKA (reference sequence). Trimming took 3 bases from V and 8 from J; bases not matched to a gene: 2. This CDR3 has 12 residues. The DNA for the CDR3 is TGCAGTGCTAGTTCTAGCGGGAGTACGCAGTATTTT. It specifies CSASSSGSTQYF.

The chain joins TRBV6-1 to TRBJ1-3; TRBD1 matches at 9 bases. V was clipped by 6 bases and J by 7 bases; unmatched bases: 7. Germline values: CDR1 MNHNS, CDR2 SASEGT. This CDR3 is 14 amino acids long. For the CDR3, the DNA is TGTGCCAGCAGACAAGAGGGGACAGGGAACACCATATATTTT. This encodes CASRQEGTGNTIYF.

With regard to this clone: This CDR3 is missing its conserved last phenylalanine or tryptophan, likely due to a read error. The V call is TRBV5-5, the J call TRBJ1-6; D is unresolved. The germline V gene encodes CDR1 SGHKS and CDR2 YYEKEE (reference sequence). The CDR3 consists of 15 residues. The CDR3 reads CASSPTGSYNSPLHL. CDR3 nucleotides: TGTGCCAGCAGCCCTACTGGCTCCTATAATTCGCCCCTCCACCTT.

This clone occurred a few times. This chain connects TRBV5-1 to TRBJ1-2, with D possibly TRBD1 on 6 matching bases. Germline loops: CDR1 SGHRS, CDR2 YFSETQ. The V gene lost 1 base and the J gene lost 6 bases, with 16 bases spanning the gap. CDR3 length equals 15 residues. CDR3 DNA: TGCGCCAGCAGCTTGAGCTCCTGGGGGGCTGATGGCTACACCTTC. It specifies CASSLSSWGADGYTF.

This clone is categorized as hyperexpanded. The chain combines TRBV6-1 with TRBJ2-1, with D perhaps TRBD1 (7 bases). The CDR3 is 15 residues long. Germline CDR1 and CDR2: MNHNS and SASEGT. V gave up 2 bases and J gave up 4 bases, with 12 bases separating them. CDR3 coding DNA: TGTGCCAGCAGTGAATGGGCAGGGGGGTACAATGAGCAGTTCTTC. Residues: CASSEWAGGYNEQFF.